This T cell receptor (beta chain) was found in a study of human T cells and chemical hapten exposure. Study overall: Yields of TCR per sample differed, chiefly owing to small differences in pooled library volume. The study, taken as a whole, reports: Sensitizing to DPC left TCRs with a frequency above 1 in 1000 unaltered.

This clonotype turned up a few times. Antigen unknown. V trimming: 6 bases; J trimming: 2 bases; junction bases outside the gene matches: 7. This CDR3 has 13 amino acids. The V gene's germline CDR1 is SQVTM and CDR2 ANQGSEA. Individual cDNA molecules (in the library) carried attached unique molecular identifiers. TCRdb reanalysed the RACE reads using MiXCR and keeps one entry per CDR3 protein. The table shows tens of thousands of distinct CDR3 sequences, with roughly 10% occurring only once. Time point reported: patch test 2, 6 weeks after DPC sensitization. Treatment in this sample: therapeutic diphenylcyclopropenone sensitization with weekly scalp DPC. The starting material, unfractionated whole blood, was used for total RNA extraction.

The source is a woman aged 25 to 39 with alopecia areata. Some clones in this sample may be carry-over from other donors' samples. Source: whole blood, taken in connection with sensitization to the hapten diphenylcyclopropenone (DPC). This chain connects TRBV29-1 to TRBJ2-7; 7 bases match TRBD1. In nucleotides, the CDR3 is TGCAGCGTGCGGACAGGAGTCACCTACGAGCAGTACTTC. It translates to CSVRTGVTYEQYF.